One sample yielded the 15 T cell receptor beta chains listed below, sequenced in a study of blood T cell repertoires in COVID-19. Here immunoSEQ multiplex PCR was the method, and the copy in TCRdb shows in-frame clones only, minus some. Among 70,000 to 90,000 clones listed, about 82% were seen once. Sample: peripheral blood. The receptors were sampled from a man aged 45-65 years with active COVID-19.

The chain combines TRBV11-2 with TRBJ2-3; TRBD2 aligns across 9 bases. CDR3 length: 18 amino acids. Losses at the gene ends were 5 bases for V and 2 bases for J; bases not matched to a gene: 14. Per germline, CDR1 SGHAT and CDR2 FQNNGV. CDR3 bases: TGTGCCAGCAGCCAGACCTTTAGCGGGAGTACTGTCACAGATACGCAGTATTTT. Its translation is CASSQTFSGSTVTDTQYF.

The genes are TRBV9 and TRBJ1-4; 8 nucleotides align to TRBD1. The CDR3 is 14 amino acids. After removal of 0 bases from V and 6 bases from J, the junction contained 1 base not matched to a gene. Germline CDR1 is SGDLS and CDR2 is YYNGEE. CDR3 amino acids: CASSVEDRDEKLFF. CDR3 DNA: TGTGCCAGCAGCGTAGAGGACAGGGATGAAAAACTGTTTTTT.

The rearrangement uses TRBV28 and TRBJ2-7; D might be TRBD1 (6 bases). The V gene lost 2 bases and the J gene lost 0 bases, with 8 bases spanning the gap. There are 14 residues in the CDR3. CDR1 and CDR2 from the germline V gene are MDHEN and SYDVKM. The CDR3 DNA reads as TGTGCCAGCAGTTTAGAGGGGGTCTCCTACGAGCAGTACTTC. This sequence encodes CASSLEGVSYEQYF. The full variable domain, completed using reference TRBV28 and TRBJ2-7, is DVKVTQSSRYLVKRTGEKVFLECVQDMDHENMFWYRQDPGLGLRLIYFSYDVKMKEKGDIPEGYSVSREKKERFSLILESASTNQTSMYLCASSLEGVSYEQYFGPGTRLTVT.

The chain links TRBV5-4 to TRBJ1-2; D is uncertain. Trimming stripped 1 base from V and 8 bases from J, with 12 bases between. The CDR3 totals 13 residues. In germline, CDR1 is SGHNT, CDR2 YYREEE (reference sequence). CDR3 sequence (DNA): TGTGCCAGCAGCTTGCGTGGAGTGCGGGGCTACACCTTC. This translates into CASSLRGVRGYTF.

The chain links TRBV7-2 to TRBJ1-4; 11 bases map to TRBD1. The CDR3 length is 15 residues. V shed 2 bases, J shed 8 bases, and the junction held 4 bases outside the gene matches. The germline V gene has CDR1 SGHTA and CDR2 FQGNSA. CDR3 nucleotides: TGTGCCAGCAGCTTATTGGGACAGGGGGAGGAAAAACTGTTTTTT. It translates to CASSLLGQGEEKLFF.

The CDR3 DNA is TGTGCCAGCAGCTCGGGACAGCGGGCCTACGAGCAGTACTTC. Its protein is CASSSGQRAYEQYF. The chain links TRBV5-5 to TRBJ2-7, with a weak D call TRBD1 (7 bases). Germline assignment: CDR1 SGHKS and CDR2 YYEKEE (reference sequence). The V end lost 3 bases, the J end lost 2 bases, and 12 bases lay between the germline ends. The CDR3 sequence is 14 residues long.

This rearrangement joins TRBV6-1 to TRBJ2-3; 12 nucleotides line up with TRBD2. Unmatched junction bases numbered 1, after V lost 2 bases and J lost 4 bases. The CDR3 is 15 residues long. The V gene's germline CDR1 is MNHNS and CDR2 SASEGT. CDR3 sequence (DNA): TGTGCCAGCAGTGAACTAGCGGGGGGGCCAGATACGCAGTATTTT. This codes for CASSELAGGPDTQYF.

This clone was counted a few times. The chain is built from TRBV11-1 and TRBJ2-5, with 12 bases matching TRBD1. With 3 bases clipped from V and 5 bases from J, the junction kept 4 bases outside the gene matches. The CDR3 contains 15 residues. Germline V gene sequence: CDR1 SGHAT, CDR2 FQDESV (reference sequence). The CDR3 is CASSFGTGGVETQYF. The CDR3 DNA follows: TGTGCCAGCAGCTTCGGGACAGGGGGCGTTGAGACCCAGTACTTC.

This chain uses TRBV28 with TRBJ1-2, with no clear D. CDR1 is MDHEN and CDR2 is SYDVKM in the germline V gene. This CDR3 has 14 residues. Deletions cut 6 bases from V and 4 bases from J, with 15 bases between. Written as DNA, the CDR3 is TGTGCCAGCAGGAGCGGAGCGGAACTCTATGGCTACACCTTC. Its translation is CASRSGAELYGYTF.

The rearrangement links TRBV29-1 to TRBJ1-1; a possible D gene is TRBD1 (5 bases). The V end lost 6 bases, the J end lost 0 bases, and 8 bases lay between the germline ends. The germline gives CDR1 SQVTM, CDR2 ANQGSEA. The CDR3 sequence is 12 residues long. The CDR3 sequence is CSVPQVNTEAFF. For the CDR3, the DNA is TGCAGCGTCCCACAGGTGAACACTGAAGCTTTCTTT.

The CDR3 region has the DNA TGTGCCAGCAGTGAAGGGCAAAACGTCTACAATGAGCAGTTCTTC. This encodes CASSEGQNVYNEQFF. The chain carries TRBV25-1 and TRBJ2-1, with D unresolved. V lost 2 bases and J 3 bases, leaving 11 bases between the germline ends. The CDR3 consists of 15 residues. Germline V gene lookup returns CDR1 MGHDK and CDR2 SYGVNS.

This clone has only one observation. J is TRBJ2-3 and V is TRBV6-1; 8 bases are a match to TRBD1. CDR1 and CDR2 from the germline V gene are MNHNS and SASEGT. J was trimmed by 6 bases and V by 1 base; bases with no gene match: 6. This CDR3 is built from 15 residues. In DNA, the CDR3 is TGTGCCAGCAGTGAAGGGCAGGGGGCGAAGGATACGCAGTATTTT. It translates to CASSEGQGAKDTQYF.

This clone was picked up a small number of times. The rearrangement uses TRBV5-1 and TRBJ2-2; 10 positions agree with TRBD1. Germline V gene lookup returns CDR1 SGHRS and CDR2 YFSETQ. V shed 3 bases and J 1 base; nucleotides not matched to a gene: 6. The CDR3 loop spans 17 amino acids. DNA of the CDR3: TGCGCCAGCAGCTCATACCGGGACAGGGGGAACACCGGGGAGCTGTTTTTT. Amino acid sequence: CASSSYRDRGNTGELFF.

The chain links TRBV7-2 to TRBJ1-2, with 10 bases matching TRBD1. Per the germline V gene, CDR1 is SGHTA and CDR2 is FQGNSA. V gave up 3 bases and J gave up 6 bases; unmatched junction bases: 7. This CDR3 has 15 residues. The CDR3 sequence: CASSFRTGGINGYTF. DNA of the CDR3: TGTGCCAGCAGCTTTAGGACAGGGGGAATAAATGGCTACACCTTC.

This clone was counted once. The rearrangement uses TRBV4-3 and TRBJ2-7, with 10 bases aligning to TRBD1. V dropped 4 bases and J dropped 7; count of bases not matched to a gene: 7. The length of the CDR3 is 14 residues. The germline gives CDR1 LGHNA, CDR2 YSLEER. The CDR3 DNA sequence: TGCGCCAGCAGCCGGGACAGGGGAATTGGGGAGCAGTACTTC. As protein: CASSRDRGIGEQYF.